This TCR beta chain was identified in a study of molecular identifiers for immune sequencing clone quantification. Concerning this clonotype: Its antigen remains unidentified.

A CD8+CD4-CCR7+CD45RA+ gate was used to sort naive CD8 T cells. The study, taken as a whole, reports: Highly expanded clone sizes could be underestimated by identical TCR molecules that share a barcode.

This CDR3 region has 14 residues. V was cut by 4 bases and J by 2 bases, with 12 bases left in between. The germline CDR1 and CDR2 sequences are SEHNR and FQNEAQ (reference sequence). Previously described methods and listed TCR primers were used for bulk TCR libraries. TCRdb ran MiXCR on the PCR reads and lists one entry per CDR3 protein. The table shows some 580,000 distinct CDR3 sequences, with around 25% occurring only once. The V and J genes are TRBV7-9 and TRBJ2-7, with D uncertain. The source material was naive CD8+ T cells from blood, with Jurkat cell RNA spiked in. Subset specified: FACS-sorted CD8+CD4-CCR7+CD45RA+ naive T cells. The TCR originated in a human donor in good health. Some libraries in this study had Jurkat cell RNA spiked in. CDR3 in DNA: TGTGCCAGCAGCTCTTCGACCGTTACCTACGAGCAGTACTTC. It specifies CASSSSTVTYEQYF.